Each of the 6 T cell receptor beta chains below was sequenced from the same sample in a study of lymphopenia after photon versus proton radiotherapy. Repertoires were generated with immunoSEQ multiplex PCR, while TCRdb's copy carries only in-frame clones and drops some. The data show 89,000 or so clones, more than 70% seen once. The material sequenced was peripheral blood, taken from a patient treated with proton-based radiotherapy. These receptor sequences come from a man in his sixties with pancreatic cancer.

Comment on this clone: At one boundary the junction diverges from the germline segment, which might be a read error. CDR3 DNA sequence: TGTGCTAGCAGCTTAGACAGGGTCGGTGAGCAGTTCTTC. This encodes CASSLDRVGEQFF. The chain joins TRBV7-7 to TRBJ2-1; 7 positions match TRBD1. Germline-derived CDR1 and CDR2 are SSHAT and FNYEAQ (reference sequence). The CDR3 runs 13 residues.

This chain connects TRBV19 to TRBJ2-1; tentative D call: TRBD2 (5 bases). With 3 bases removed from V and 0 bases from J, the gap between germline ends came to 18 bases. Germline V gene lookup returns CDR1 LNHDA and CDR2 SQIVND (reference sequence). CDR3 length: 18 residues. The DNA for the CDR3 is TGTGCCAGTAGTATTCGGTTTACAGCGGCGAGCTCCTACAATGAGCAGTTCTTC. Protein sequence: CASSIRFTAASSYNEQFF.

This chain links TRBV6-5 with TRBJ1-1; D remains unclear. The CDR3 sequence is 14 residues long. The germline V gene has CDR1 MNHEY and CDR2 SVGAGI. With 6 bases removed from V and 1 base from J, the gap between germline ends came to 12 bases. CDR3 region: CASSPIPGNTEAFF. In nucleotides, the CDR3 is TGTGCCAGCAGCCCCATCCCAGGGAACACTGAAGCTTTCTTT.

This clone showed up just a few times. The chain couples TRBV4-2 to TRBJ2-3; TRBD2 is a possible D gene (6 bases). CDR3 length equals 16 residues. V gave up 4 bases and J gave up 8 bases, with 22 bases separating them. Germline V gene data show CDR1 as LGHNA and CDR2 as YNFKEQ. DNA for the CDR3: TGTGCCAGCAGCCGACGATTGGACGGGGGAGATCGTACGCAGTATTTT. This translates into CASSRRLDGGDRTQYF.

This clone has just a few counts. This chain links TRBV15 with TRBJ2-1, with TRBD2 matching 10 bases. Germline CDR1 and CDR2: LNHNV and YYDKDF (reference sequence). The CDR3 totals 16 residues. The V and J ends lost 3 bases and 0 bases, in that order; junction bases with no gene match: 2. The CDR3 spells CATSRLAGDSYNEQFF. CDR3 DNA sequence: TGTGCCACCAGCAGGCTAGCGGGAGACTCCTACAATGAGCAGTTCTTC. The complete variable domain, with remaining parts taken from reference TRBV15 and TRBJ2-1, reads DAMVIQNPRYQVTQFGKPVTLSCSQTLNHNVMYWYQQKSSQAPKLLFHYYDKDFNNEADTPDNFQSRRPNTSFCFLDIRSPGLGDTAMYLCATSRLAGDSYNEQFFGPGTRLTVL.

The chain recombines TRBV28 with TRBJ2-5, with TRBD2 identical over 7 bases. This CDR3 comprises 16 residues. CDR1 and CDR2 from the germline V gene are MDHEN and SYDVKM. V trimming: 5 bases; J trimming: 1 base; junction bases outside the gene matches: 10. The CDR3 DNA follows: TGTGCCAGCAGTCCATATCGGGGGGAAGGCCAAGAGACCCAGTACTTC. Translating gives CASSPYRGEGQETQYF.